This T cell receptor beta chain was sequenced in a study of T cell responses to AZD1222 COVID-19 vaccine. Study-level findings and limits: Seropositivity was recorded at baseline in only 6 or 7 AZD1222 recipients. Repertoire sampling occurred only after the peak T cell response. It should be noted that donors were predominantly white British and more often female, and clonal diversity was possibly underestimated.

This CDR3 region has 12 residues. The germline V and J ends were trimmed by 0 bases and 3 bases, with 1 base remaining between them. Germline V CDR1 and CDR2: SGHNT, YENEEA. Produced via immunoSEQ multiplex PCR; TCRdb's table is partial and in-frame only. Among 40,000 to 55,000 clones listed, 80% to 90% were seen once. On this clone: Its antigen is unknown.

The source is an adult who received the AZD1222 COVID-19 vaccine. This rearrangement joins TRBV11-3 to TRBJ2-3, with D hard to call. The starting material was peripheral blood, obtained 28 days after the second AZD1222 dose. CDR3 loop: CASSLDTDTQYF. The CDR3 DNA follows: TGTGCCAGCAGCTTAGATACAGATACGCAGTATTTT.